The 7 T cell receptor beta chains in this list originate from one sample, sequenced in a study of blood T cell repertoires in COVID-19. Clones were read by immunoSEQ multiplex PCR, and TCRdb kept only the in-frame ones, dropping some. The profile shows about 50,000 clones, 70% to 90% of them singletons. Sequencing was carried out using peripheral blood. These receptors came from a human donor in a cohort sampled during active COVID-19. The donor label of this sample is uncertain.

This sequence joins TRBV2 and TRBJ1-5, with 11 bases that match TRBD1. The CDR3 totals 14 residues. V was clipped by 3 bases and J by 6 bases; unmatched bases: 1. Germline V lookup: CDR1 SNHLY, CDR2 FYNNEI. Here the CDR3 DNA reads TGTGCCAGCAGTGAGGACAGGGGGCCTCAGCCCCAGCATTTT. It codes for CASSEDRGPQPQHF.

This chain joins TRBV7-9 and TRBJ2-1, with D hard to call. The CDR3 is 13 residues long. Germline loops: CDR1 SEHNR, CDR2 FQNEAQ (reference sequence). V lost 2 bases and J 4 bases, leaving 6 bases between the germline ends. In DNA, the CDR3 is TGTGCCAGCAGCTTAAACAGTTACAATGAGCAGTTCTTC. This gives the protein CASSLNSYNEQFF.

J is TRBJ1-3 and V is TRBV5-1, with D unresolved. The CDR3 has 16 amino acids. V lost 0 bases and J 11 bases, leaving 21 bases between the germline ends. The germline CDR1 and CDR2 sequences are SGHRS and YFSETQ. CDR3 in amino acids: CASSLAGRRTGDAIYF. The CDR3 nucleotides read TGCGCCAGCAGCTTGGCCGGGAGGAGGACCGGGGATGCCATATATTTT.

The V call is TRBV5-5, the J call TRBJ1-2; 7 nucleotides align to TRBD1. Germline V gene sequence: CDR1 SGHKS, CDR2 YYEKEE (reference sequence). This CDR3 is built from 16 residues. Unmatched junction bases numbered 12, after V lost 2 bases and J lost 5 bases. CDR3 loop: CASSFRLTGMEYGYTF. The DNA of the CDR3 is TGTGCCAGCAGCTTTCGATTGACAGGGATGGAATATGGCTACACCTTC.

The chain carries TRBV19 and TRBJ1-1, with D unclear. V was pared by 4 bases and J by 0 bases, with 9 bases between. The CDR3 is made up of 14 amino acids. Germline CDR1 LNHDA, CDR2 SQIVND (reference sequence). The CDR3 region has the DNA TGTGCCAGTAGTAAGGAGCCGGTGAACACTGAAGCTTTCTTT. It codes for CASSKEPVNTEAFF. Full variable domain (outside the CDR3, taken from reference TRBV19 and TRBJ1-1): DGGITQSPKYLFRKEGQNVTLSCEQNLNHDAMYWYRQDPGQGLRLIYYSQIVNDFQKGDIAEGYSVSREKKESFPLTVTSAQKNPTAFYLCASSKEPVNTEAFFGQGTRLTVV.

The chain is built from TRBV10-3 and TRBJ2-5; 7 bases are shared with TRBD1. The germline CDR1 and CDR2 sequences are ENHRY and SYGVKD. This CDR3 is 12 amino acids long. Trimming cost V 9 bases and J 1 base; bases outside gene matches: 2. The CDR3 is CAMGQTQETQYF. The CDR3 DNA reads as TGTGCCATGGGACAGACCCAAGAGACCCAGTACTTC.

The chain links TRBV4-3 to TRBJ1-2; 9 bases line up with TRBD1. The J segment lost 5 bases and the V segment lost 0 bases, leaving 10 bases of the junction unmatched. CDR3 length: 17 amino acids. The germline V gene has CDR1 LGHNA and CDR2 YSLEER. CDR3 amino acids: CASSQDPGTGIDYGYTF. In nucleotides, the CDR3 is TGCGCCAGCAGCCAAGATCCCGGGACAGGGATAGATTATGGCTACACCTTC.